Each of the 26 T cell receptor beta chains below was sequenced from the same sample in a study of PD-1 blockade in classical Hodgkin lymphoma. Clones were sequenced by immunoSEQ multiplex PCR, and TCRdb holds only the in-frame ones, with some missing. The data contain tens of thousands of clones, 94% of them singletons. Time point here: newly diagnosed, previously untreated cHL patient sample. The sequenced material came from peripheral blood mononuclear cells (PBMCs). The receptors were gathered from a human donor with classical Hodgkin lymphoma.

V is TRBV7-2 and J is TRBJ2-7, with D uncertain. The CDR3 is made up of 11 amino acids. Germline CDR1 and CDR2: SGHTA and FQGNSA. V shed 6 bases and J shed 3 bases, with 6 bases lying between them. The CDR3 loop reads CASSPGYEQYF. The CDR3 bases are TGTGCCAGCAGTCCCGGCTACGAGCAGTACTTC. The complete variable domain, with remaining parts taken from reference TRBV7-2 and TRBJ2-7, reads GAGVSQSPSNKVTEKGKDVELRCDPISGHTALYWYRQSLGQGLEFLIYFQGNSAPDKSGLPSDRFSAERTGGSVSTLTIQRTQQEDSAVYLCASSPGYEQYFGPGTRLTVT.

This rearrangement joins TRBV6-5 to TRBJ2-3; perhaps TRBD2 as D (6 bases). The CDR3 is 15 amino acids. V dropped 2 bases and J dropped 0 bases, with 9 bases sitting between them. CDR1 MNHEY and CDR2 SVGAGI come from the germline V gene. The CDR3 loop is CASSYVSGSTDTQYF. Written as DNA, the CDR3 is TGTGCCAGCAGTTACGTAAGCGGGAGCACAGATACGCAGTATTTT.

This chain links TRBV6-5 with TRBJ2-7; 7 bases fit TRBD1. The ends lost 5 bases at V and 5 bases at J; junction bases unmatched: 6. The CDR3 contains 13 residues. Germline CDR1 and CDR2: MNHEY and SVGAGI. In DNA form, the CDR3 reads TGTGCCAGCAGTACACAGGGGAACCACGAGCAGTACTTC. Translated: CASSTQGNHEQYF.

The chain links TRBV5-4 to TRBJ2-3, with a tentative D call TRBD2 (6 bases). V was trimmed by 4 bases and J by 4 bases, leaving 13 bases between them. CDR1 SGHNT and CDR2 YYREEE come from the germline V gene (reference sequence). The CDR3 spans 14 residues. CDR3 coding DNA: TGTGCCAGCAGCCCCTCGGCGGGGCCAGATACGCAGTATTTT. Encoded protein: CASSPSAGPDTQYF.

The rearrangement uses TRBV19 and TRBJ1-6; 7 nucleotides agree with TRBD1. CDR3 length: 14 amino acids. Germline V gene sequence: CDR1 LNHDA, CDR2 SQIVND (reference sequence). J gave up 3 bases and V 7 bases, and 3 bases lay outside the gene matches. The CDR3 coding sequence is TGTGCCAGTAAGTGGGACAGCTATAATTCACCCCTCCACTTT. Its translation is CASKWDSYNSPLHF.

V usage is TRBV7-9 and J usage is TRBJ2-1; 7 bases agree with TRBD2. With 2 bases clipped from V and 8 bases from J, the junction kept 6 bases outside the gene matches. The V gene's germline CDR1 is SEHNR and CDR2 FQNEAQ (reference sequence). The CDR3 runs 14 residues. Here the CDR3 DNA reads TGTGCCAGCAGCTTATTCGGGGGGTTCGATGAGCAGTTCTTC. It codes for CASSLFGGFDEQFF.

The genes are TRBV7-8 and TRBJ2-2; D tentatively reads TRBD1 or TRBD2 (5 bases each). The germline CDR1 and CDR2 sequences are SGHVS and FQNEAQ. This CDR3 region has 15 residues. V lost 6 bases and J lost 0, with 11 bases in between. The CDR3 region has the DNA TGTGCCAGCAGAAGGGACCGGACGAACACCGGGGAGCTGTTTTTT. It specifies CASRRDRTNTGELFF.

The chain carries TRBV21-1 and TRBJ2-1; TRBD2 is taken as the D call from the table, unchecked against the DNA. TRBV21-1 is a recognized pseudogene. This CDR3 spans 13 amino acids. The CDR3 region has the DNA TGTGCCAGCAGCAAGGCTAGAATGTATGAGCAGTTCTTC. Protein product: CASSKARMYEQFF.

The chain recombines TRBV5-6 with TRBJ2-1, with 8 nucleotides matching TRBD1. Germline V gene data show CDR1 as SGHDT and CDR2 as YYEEEE. V shed 6 bases, J shed 6 bases, and the junction held 11 bases outside the gene matches. This CDR3 is built from 15 residues. CDR3 nucleotide sequence: TGTGCCAGCACCCCCGGCAGGGGGCTGCCCAATGAGCAGTTCTTC. It specifies CASTPGRGLPNEQFF.

This rearrangement joins TRBV7-2 to TRBJ2-1; 7 bases agree with TRBD2. The CDR3 runs 15 residues. The J segment lost 7 bases and the V segment lost 3 bases, leaving 9 bases of the junction unmatched. CDR1 and CDR2 (germline): SGHTA, FQGNSA. The CDR3 bases are TGTGCCAGCAGCTTCTCTAGCGGACTGGGAAATGAGCAGTTCTTC. Protein sequence: CASSFSSGLGNEQFF.

V and J are TRBV19 and TRBJ1-3, with a weak D call TRBD1 (5 bases). The V gene lost 6 bases and the J gene lost 1 base, with 13 bases spanning the gap. The CDR3 is 15 residues long. Germline lookup yields CDR1 LNHDA and CDR2 SQIVND (reference sequence). CDR3 sequence (DNA): TGTGCCAGTAGAACGCAGGGATATTCTGGAAACACCATATATTTT. Amino acids: CASRTQGYSGNTIYF.

The chain has TRBV4-2 and TRBJ2-1, with TRBD2 matching over 11 bases. In germline, CDR1 is LGHNA, CDR2 YNFKEQ. With V trimmed by 6 bases and J by 9 bases, 10 bases remained unmatched. The CDR3 totals 15 residues. As DNA, the CDR3 is TGTGCCAGCAGTACACTAGCGGGGGAAGGAGGTGAGCAGTTCTTC. Its protein product is CASSTLAGEGGEQFF.

This clone was seen a single time. The rearrangement joins TRBV7-9 to TRBJ2-7; 10 nucleotides agree with TRBD1. V lost 6 bases and J lost 2; bases outside the gene matches: 4. From germline, CDR1 is SEHNR and CDR2 FQNEAQ (reference sequence). The CDR3 totals 14 residues. The CDR3 is CASSRGQGAYEQYF. CDR3 in DNA: TGTGCCAGCAGTAGAGGACAGGGGGCCTACGAGCAGTACTTC.

The V gene is TRBV5-1, the J gene TRBJ2-7; 12 nucleotides align to TRBD1. Germline values: CDR1 SGHRS, CDR2 YFSETQ. The CDR3 length is 18 residues. The V gene end was trimmed by 5 bases and the J gene end by 0 bases; junction bases not matched to a gene: 12. The chain's CDR3 is CASRPGTGGDAFSYEQYF. The CDR3 DNA sequence: TGCGCCAGCAGACCCGGGACAGGGGGCGATGCTTTCTCCTACGAGCAGTACTTC.

The gene calls are TRBV5-8 and TRBJ2-1; D remains ambiguous. This CDR3 is 13 amino acids long. The V gene's germline CDR1 is SGHTS and CDR2 YDEGEE. The germline V and J ends were trimmed by 3 bases and 4 bases, with 8 bases remaining between them. CDR3 nucleotide sequence: TGTGCCAGCAGCTCCGAGGTTTACAATGAGCAGTTCTTC. It encodes CASSSEVYNEQFF.

This chain uses TRBV15 with TRBJ2-5; D call uncertain. Per germline, CDR1 LNHNV and CDR2 YYDKDF (reference sequence). Trimming pared 0 bases from V and 5 bases from J, leaving 13 bases between. This CDR3 is 15 amino acids long. DNA of the CDR3: TGTGCCACCAGCAGAGATCAGACGGTGCGGGAGACCCAGTACTTC. This gives the protein CATSRDQTVRETQYF.

The chain combines TRBV15 with TRBJ2-7; D remains ambiguous. Between the trimmed V and J ends, which lost 3 bases and 0 bases, there was a span of 9 bases. CDR3 length equals 14 residues. The germline CDR1 and CDR2 sequences are LNHNV and YYDKDF (reference sequence). The CDR3 DNA reads as TGTGCCACCAGCAGGAGAAGACTCTCCTACGAGCAGTACTTC. Translating it yields CATSRRRLSYEQYF.

V and J are TRBV9 and TRBJ2-3; D is unresolved. This CDR3 is built from 13 residues. Germline CDR1 is SGDLS and CDR2 is YYNGEE. Trimming pared 4 bases from V and 1 base from J, leaving 7 bases between. CDR3 residues: CASSPLGTDTQYF. The CDR3 nucleotides read TGTGCCAGCAGCCCCCTTGGCACAGATACGCAGTATTTT.

This chain joins TRBV2 and TRBJ1-5; 7 bases align to TRBD1. Trimming at V came to 3 bases and at J to 6 bases, leaving 5 bases not matched to a gene. The germline V gene encodes CDR1 SNHLY and CDR2 FYNNEI. The CDR3 runs 14 residues. The CDR3 is CASSDRGSGQPQHF. For the CDR3, the DNA is TGTGCCAGCAGTGACAGGGGGTCGGGTCAGCCCCAGCATTTT.

The chain carries TRBV21-1 and TRBJ2-7; the table's D gene call, TRBD1, was not cross checked with the DNA. TRBV21-1 represents a pseudogene. CDR3 length: 16 residues. The chain's CDR3 is CASSPSWDREAYEQYF. CDR3 nucleotide sequence: TGTGCCAGCAGCCCCAGCTGGGACAGGGAGGCCTACGAGCAGTACTTC.

The chain has TRBV7-9 and TRBJ1-5; D perhaps matches TRBD1 (5 bases). Germline assignment: CDR1 SEHNR and CDR2 FQNEAQ (reference sequence). This CDR3 contains 15 residues. Trimming removed 5 bases at V and 5 bases at J, with 16 bases between. Here the CDR3 DNA reads TGTGCCAGCAGCGCGCCGGGGCTCCGCTATCAGCCCCAGCATTTT. Translating gives CASSAPGLRYQPQHF. The whole variable domain, remainder taken from reference TRBV7-9 and TRBJ1-5, is DTGVSQNPRHKITKRGQNVTFRCDPISEHNRLYWYRQTLGQGPEFLTYFQNEAQLEKSRLLSDRFSAERPKGSFSTLEIQRTEQGDSAMYLCASSAPGLRYQPQHFGDGTRLSIL.

The V and J genes are TRBV11-2 and TRBJ2-1, with a possible D match to TRBD1 (5 bases). Germline loops: CDR1 SGHAT, CDR2 FQNNGV. The CDR3 contains 15 residues. The V gene lost 5 bases and the J gene lost 2 bases, with 13 bases spanning the gap. DNA for the CDR3: TGTGCCAGCAGCCCGCCCGGCAGGGCCTACAATGAGCAGTTCTTC. As protein: CASSPPGRAYNEQFF.

The chain joins TRBV9 to TRBJ2-7, with D perhaps matching TRBD2 (5 bases). This CDR3 is 15 amino acids long. The V end was cut by 0 bases, the J end by 2 bases, with 12 bases between. CDR1 is SGDLS and CDR2 is YYNGEE in the germline V gene. The CDR3 nucleotides are TGTGCCAGCAGCGTAGATTCTGGGAGACCCTACGAGCAGTACTTC. Residues: CASSVDSGRPYEQYF.

V usage is TRBV5-6 and J usage is TRBJ2-7; 8 bases are a match to TRBD1. Trimming removed 1 base from V and 7 bases from J; junction bases left unmatched: 7. This CDR3 is 14 amino acids long. From germline, CDR1 is SGHDT and CDR2 YYEEEE. Here the CDR3 reads CASSLRQGAREQYF. The CDR3, as DNA: TGTGCCAGCAGCTTGCGGCAGGGGGCCCGAGAGCAGTACTTC.

This chain links TRBV9 with TRBJ1-1, with no clear D. The CDR3 spans 14 residues. Germline assignment: CDR1 SGDLS and CDR2 YYNGEE. The V and J ends lost 7 bases and 5 bases respectively, with 18 bases between them. CDR3 DNA: TGTGCCAGCGCACAATCCCCCAGAATTACTGAAGCTTTCTTT. This encodes CASAQSPRITEAFF.

The genes are TRBV6-5 and TRBJ1-1, with no clear D. Trimming left V 2 bases short and J 0 bases short, with 7 bases between. The germline V gene encodes CDR1 MNHEY and CDR2 SVGAGI. This CDR3 contains 14 residues. The CDR3 sequence: CASSYGRVNTEAFF. The CDR3 region has the DNA TGTGCCAGCAGTTACGGGAGGGTGAACACTGAAGCTTTCTTT.